The 27 T cell receptor beta chains below were found in one sample sequenced in a study of shared clonotypes between healthy human individuals. The repertoire was sequenced with immunoSEQ multiplex PCR; TCRdb's copy has only in-frame clones and lacks some. Of over a million clones in the sample, around 82% were seen once. The sequenced material came from memory CD4+ T cells from PBMCs. Subset specified: CD45RA-negative fraction. The origin of the receptors is a man aged 18 to 29 in good health. Some clones in this sample may be carry-over from other donors' samples.

V gene TRBV30 combines with J gene TRBJ2-1; TRBD2 matches 14 bases. Per germline, CDR1 GTSNPN and CDR2 SVGIG (reference sequence). V was pared by 1 base and J by 15 bases, with 5 bases of the junction left unmatched. The CDR3 runs to 13 residues. This CDR3 is CAWSAGTSGSRFF. The CDR3 DNA reads as TGTGCCTGGAGTGCAGGGACTAGCGGGAGTCGGTTCTTC.

The genes are TRBV28 and TRBJ2-1; D is perhaps TRBD2 (5 bases). V lost 5 bases and J lost 0, with 14 bases in between. This CDR3 comprises 16 residues. Germline CDR1 and CDR2: MDHEN and SYDVKM. This chain's CDR3 is CASSGLAPRSYNEQFF. The CDR3 coding sequence is TGTGCCAGCAGTGGACTCGCGCCCCGCTCCTACAATGAGCAGTTCTTC.

CDR3 protein: CASSSSLLAGEETQYF. CDR3 coding DNA: TGTGCCAGCTCTTCGTCCCTCCTAGCGGGAGAAGAGACCCAGTACTTC. The chain links TRBV18 to TRBJ2-5; 10 bases align to TRBD2. Per germline, CDR1 KGHSH and CDR2 LQKENI. V lost 6 bases and J lost 3; bases outside the gene matches: 10. This CDR3 is 16 amino acids long.

This clone has just one count. CDR3 in amino acids: CASSRRLSGLYTDTQYF. Here the CDR3 DNA reads TGTGCCAGCAGCCGTAGATTGTCGGGACTATACACAGATACGCAGTATTTT. The J gene is TRBJ2-3, the V gene TRBV5-8, with 7 bases aligning to TRBD2. CDR1 and CDR2 from the germline V gene are SGHTS and YDEGEE. Trimming removed 4 bases from V and 2 bases from J; junction bases left unmatched: 13. CDR3 length equals 17 residues.

The chain links TRBV28 to TRBJ1-4; no clear D. Between the trimmed V and J ends, which lost 8 bases and 4 bases, there was a span of 11 bases. CDR1 MDHEN and CDR2 SYDVKM come from the germline V gene. The CDR3 sequence is 13 residues long. In DNA form, the CDR3 reads TGTGCCAGCTCCCCAGCGGATAATGAAAAACTGTTTTTT. Protein: CASSPADNEKLFF.

Points on this clone: The junction does not match germline at one end; this may be a read error. This chain connects TRBV7-2 to TRBJ2-3; tentative D call: TRBD2 (5 bases). The CDR3 loop spans 16 amino acids. Germline V gene lookup returns CDR1 SGHTA and CDR2 FQGNSA. The CDR3 here is CARSLERPGESDTQYF. CDR3 coding DNA: TGTGCCCGCAGCTTGGAGCGGCCCGGAGAATCAGATACGCAGTATTTT. Supplemented by reference TRBV7-2 and TRBJ2-3, the full variable domain reads GAGVSQSPSNKVTEKGKDVELRCDPISGHTALYWYRQSLGQGLEFLIYFQGNSAPDKSGLPSDRFSAERTGGSVSTLTIQRTQQEDSAVYLCARSLERPGESDTQYFGPGTRLTVL.

The rearrangement links TRBV28 to TRBJ2-7; no clear D gene. The CDR3 runs 15 residues. From germline, CDR1 is MDHEN and CDR2 SYDVKM. V was cut by 6 bases and J by 1 base, with 16 bases left in between. CDR3: CASSLNRVSSYEQYF. CDR3 DNA: TGTGCCAGCAGCCTAAACCGGGTCAGTTCCTACGAGCAGTACTTC.

The chain joins TRBV7-3 to TRBJ2-7; maybe TRBD1 (5 bases). The CDR3 runs 13 residues. The ends were cut back, 3 bases at V and 2 bases at J, with 8 bases in the middle. Germline CDR1 SGHTA, CDR2 FQGTGA. Here the CDR3 reads CASSFGRAYEQYF. The DNA for the CDR3 is TGTGCCAGCAGCTTCGGCAGGGCCTACGAGCAGTACTTC. Together with reference TRBV7-3 and TRBJ2-7, the CDR3 gives the full variable domain: GAGVSQTPSNKVTEKGKYVELRCDPISGHTALYWYRQSLGQGPEFLIYFQGTGAADDSGLPNDRFFAVRPEGSVSTLKIQRTERGDSAVYLCASSFGRAYEQYFGPGTRLTVT.

The J gene is TRBJ2-5, the V gene TRBV5-4, with D tentatively TRBD1 or TRBD2 (7 bases each). V was clipped by 5 bases and J by 2 bases, with 16 bases between them. The CDR3 has 15 residues. Germline CDR1 SGHNT, CDR2 YYREEE (reference sequence). The CDR3 reads CASSGNRGGQETQYF. CDR3 nucleotide sequence: TGTGCCAGCAGTGGGAACAGGGGAGGGCAAGAGACCCAGTACTTC.

This chain uses TRBV18 with TRBJ1-4, with D perhaps TRBD1 (5 bases). The CDR3 is made up of 13 amino acids. The ends were cut back, 6 bases at V and 6 bases at J, with 11 bases in the middle. Germline CDR1 and CDR2: KGHSH and LQKENI. CDR3 sequence: CASSVTGHEKLFF. As DNA, the CDR3 is TGTGCCAGCTCGGTCACGGGACATGAAAAACTGTTTTTT.

The V gene is TRBV18, the J gene TRBJ2-7, with a possible D match to TRBD1 (5 bases). The CDR3 contains 14 residues. The V and J ends lost 3 bases and 6 bases respectively, with 15 bases between them. Germline CDR1 KGHSH, CDR2 LQKENI. CDR3 residues: CASSPQGLPLEQYF. The CDR3, as DNA: TGTGCCAGCTCACCTCAGGGTCTCCCTCTCGAGCAGTACTTC.

This clone occurred once. V and J are TRBV5-1 and TRBJ1-3; D unresolved. The CDR3 consists of 14 residues. Trimming removed 1 base from V and 4 bases from J, with 9 bases in between. Germline CDR1 reads SGHRS; CDR2 reads YFSETQ. The DNA of the CDR3 is TGCGCCAGCAGCTTGACCGCGGGAGGAAACACCATATATTTT. Protein product: CASSLTAGGNTIYF. The entire variable domain, with the rest obtained from reference TRBV5-1 and TRBJ1-3, is as follows: KAGVTQTPRYLIKTRGQQVTLSCSPISGHRSVSWYQQTPGQGLQFLFEYFSETQRNKGNFPGRFSGRQFSNSRSEMNVSTLELGDSALYLCASSLTAGGNTIYFGEGSWLTVV.

The chain joins TRBV7-8 to TRBJ2-1; D may be TRBD1 (5 bases). The CDR3 consists of 14 residues. V was clipped by 1 base and J by 8 bases, with 12 bases between them. Germline assignment: CDR1 SGHVS and CDR2 FQNEAQ. The CDR3 DNA reads TGTGCCAGCAGCTTAGGAAGGGGTTTAGATGAGCAGTTCTTC. As protein: CASSLGRGLDEQFF.

The rearrangement links TRBV27 to TRBJ2-7; the D gene is possibly TRBD2 (7 bases). CDR1 is MNHEY, CDR2 SMNVEV, per germline (reference sequence). The CDR3 has 13 amino acids. V lost 10 bases, J lost 8 bases, and 21 bases lay in between. In DNA, the CDR3 is TGTGCCACCGCAAAGGAAAGCGGGACACAGCAGTACTTC. It specifies CATAKESGTQQYF.

The CDR3 sequence: CASSAGTEQFF. DNA for the CDR3: TGTGCCAGCAGTGCCGGTACTGAGCAGTTCTTC. The genes are TRBV7-3 and TRBJ2-1, with D uncertain. The germline V gene encodes CDR1 SGHTA and CDR2 FQGTGA. V was trimmed by 6 bases and J by 9 bases, leaving 9 bases between them. This CDR3 has 11 amino acids.

The CDR3 nucleotides are TGCGCCAGCACCCCCGGGACAGGGCGCACCGGGGAGCTGTTTTTT. This sequence encodes CASTPGTGRTGELFF. The J gene is TRBJ2-2, the V gene TRBV5-1, with 9 bases that match TRBD1. The CDR3 runs 15 residues. The trim removed 6 bases at V and 4 bases at J, leaving 7 bases unmatched. Germline V gene lookup returns CDR1 SGHRS and CDR2 YFSETQ.

This clone came up a few times. The sample carries other DNA sequences with the same CDR3. The V call is TRBV7-8, the J call TRBJ1-5; no definite D call. Trimming left V 3 bases short and J 1 base short, with 10 bases between. Per the germline V gene, CDR1 is SGHVS and CDR2 is FQNEAQ. The CDR3 is 15 amino acids. The CDR3, as DNA: TGTGCCAGCAGCTTGGTAGGACGGAGCAATCAGCCCCAGCATTTT. Protein product: CASSLVGRSNQPQHF.

Only a few counts were recorded for this clone. This CDR3 is CASSGDGGYTQYF. DNA of the CDR3: TGCGCCAGCAGCGGGGACGGTGGCTATACCCAGTACTTC. The chain carries TRBV5-1 and TRBJ2-5; D tentatively fits TRBD1 or TRBD2 (5 bases each). The CDR3 spans 13 residues. The germline CDR1 and CDR2 sequences are SGHRS and YFSETQ. V lost 4 bases to trimming and J lost 8 bases, with 15 bases between them.

CDR3 in amino acids: CASIRGPTYNEQFF. The CDR3 DNA follows: TGTGCCAGCATTCGAGGGCCAACCTACAATGAGCAGTTCTTC. This chain uses TRBV6-1 with TRBJ2-1; a weak D match, TRBD2 (5 bases). This CDR3 has 14 amino acids. V lost 7 bases and J lost 2, with 12 bases in between. Germline values: CDR1 MNHNS, CDR2 SASEGT.

V usage is TRBV2 and J usage is TRBJ1-2; the D gene is possibly TRBD1 (6 bases). Trimming removed 6 bases from V and 4 bases from J, with 9 bases in between. The CDR3 length is 12 residues. Germline V gives CDR1 SNHLY, CDR2 FYNNEI. CDR3 sequence: CASRRGPYGYTF. The CDR3 DNA sequence: TGTGCCAGCAGACGGGGGCCCTATGGCTACACCTTC.

The chain carries TRBV5-5 and TRBJ2-7; unclear D gene. V shed 5 bases and J shed 2 bases, with 17 bases lying between them. The CDR3 runs 15 residues. The germline gives CDR1 SGHKS, CDR2 YYEKEE (reference sequence). The CDR3 DNA reads as TGTGCCAGCAGTGTCAACCCTGCTGGTCCCTACGAGCAGTACTTC. As protein: CASSVNPAGPYEQYF.

The chain links TRBV28 to TRBJ2-2; possibly TRBD2 for D (5 bases). There are 15 residues in the CDR3. The germline gives CDR1 MDHEN, CDR2 SYDVKM. V was clipped by 3 bases and J by 12 bases, with 20 bases between them. CDR3 sequence (DNA): TGTGCCAGCAGTTTTATCGGCACCAGACCGGGGAAGCTGTTTTTT. This translates into CASSFIGTRPGKLFF.

The CDR3 region has the DNA TGTGCCAGCAGTTTTCCAGCGGGAGGGCAAGAGACCCAGTACTTC. Its protein is CASSFPAGGQETQYF. The J gene is TRBJ2-5, the V gene TRBV28, with 10 bases matching TRBD2. V dropped 3 bases and J dropped 2; count of bases not matched to a gene: 3. CDR3 size: 15 residues. CDR1 MDHEN and CDR2 SYDVKM come from the germline V gene.

The chain carries TRBV7-8 and TRBJ1-4, with TRBD1 as a possible D gene (5 bases). The V end lost 5 bases, the J end lost 0 bases, and 10 bases lay between the germline ends. Germline V lookup: CDR1 SGHVS, CDR2 FQNEAQ. The CDR3 consists of 15 residues. CDR3: CASSPQGATNEKLFF. CDR3 bases: TGTGCCAGCAGCCCGCAGGGAGCAACTAATGAAAAACTGTTTTTT.

V and J are TRBV5-1 and TRBJ1-5; D is unclear. The CDR3 totals 15 residues. The V gene's germline CDR1 is SGHRS and CDR2 YFSETQ. Trimming removed 0 bases at V and 2 bases at J, with 9 bases between. CDR3 amino acids: CASSLDPSGNQPQHF. The CDR3 nucleotides are TGCGCCAGCAGCTTGGACCCTTCCGGCAATCAGCCCCAGCATTTT.

V and J are TRBV9 and TRBJ2-5; TRBD1 matches 8 bases. CDR3 size: 15 residues. V was pared by 4 bases and J by 5 bases, with 10 bases of the junction left unmatched. Germline V gives CDR1 SGDLS, CDR2 YYNGEE. This CDR3 reads CASSSPRGLGETQYF. In DNA form, the CDR3 reads TGTGCCAGCAGCTCACCCAGGGGGCTCGGGGAGACCCAGTACTTC. Using reference TRBV9 and TRBJ2-5 for the parts outside the CDR3, the full variable domain is DSGVTQTPKHLITATGQRVTLRCSPRSGDLSVYWYQQSLDQGLQFLIQYYNGEERAKGNILERFSAQQFPDLHSELNLSSLELGDSALYFCASSSPRGLGETQYFGPGTRLLVL.

The V gene is TRBV9, the J gene TRBJ2-1, with a tentative D call TRBD2 (5 bases). This CDR3 contains 15 residues. Germline V gene data show CDR1 as SGDLS and CDR2 as YYNGEE. The V gene lost 2 bases and the J gene lost 2 bases, with 11 bases spanning the gap. This chain's CDR3 is CASSVWAGPYNEQFF. The CDR3 DNA reads as TGTGCCAGCAGCGTGTGGGCGGGCCCCTACAATGAGCAGTTCTTC.